The rows below give T cell receptor beta chains drawn from one sample of a study of T cells in localized non-small cell lung cancer. Libraries were prepared by immunoSEQ multiplex PCR; TCRdb keeps only in-frame clonotypes and omits some of them. Of under 150,000 clones in the sample, 70% to 90% were seen once. Sequencing used peripheral blood, obtained before any cancer treatment. These receptors came from a female donor aged 60 or older with stage I lung adenocarcinoma. CDR3s include the opening cysteine and the closing phenylalanine or tryptophan. A D gene is named only where the DNA matches it firmly. The listing skips clone size in some rows; elsewhere it reads once, few, many or a size class.

D: TRBD2; size: once; V: TRBV2; J: TRBJ2-3; CDR3: CASSDGTRTSATDTQYF; DNA: TGTGCCAGCAGTGATGGGACCAGGACTAGCGCAACAGATACGCAGTATTTT
D: .; size: once; V: TRBV5-1; J: TRBJ2-7; CDR3: CASSPTSSYEQYF; DNA: TGCGCCAGCAGCCCGACTTCGTCCTACGAGCAGTACTTC
D: TRBD1; size: .; V: TRBV9; J: TRBJ1-1; CDR3: CASSVGTGRANTEAFF; DNA: TGTGCCAGCAGCGTAGGGACAGGGAGGGCGAACACTGAAGCTTTCTTT
D: .; size: .; V: TRBV5-6; J: TRBJ2-1; CDR3: CASSFPSSAYNEQFF; DNA: TGTGCCAGCAGCTTCCCCTCTAGCGCATACAATGAGCAGTTCTTC
D: .; size: .; V: TRBV18; J: TRBJ1-2; CDR3: CASSTGNYGYTF; DNA: TGTGCCAGCTCTACAGGGAACTATGGCTACACCTTC
D: TRBD1; size: .; V: TRBV28; J: TRBJ1-2; CDR3: CASSQDRGKSFNYGYTF; DNA: TGTGCCAGCAGTCAGGACAGGGGGAAATCGTTTAACTATGGCTACACCTTC
D: TRBD1; size: .; V: TRBV2; J: TRBJ2-1; CDR3: CASRDRGPTEQFF; DNA: TGTGCCAGCAGGGACAGGGGTCCCACGGAGCAGTTCTTC
D: TRBD1; size: .; V: TRBV15; J: TRBJ1-5; CDR3: CATSRGTGGNQPQHF; DNA: TGTGCCACCAGCAGGGGGACAGGGGGGAATCAGCCCCAGCATTTT
D: .; size: .; V: TRBV14; J: TRBJ1-4; CDR3: CASSPTGWKEKLFF; DNA: TGTGCCAGCAGCCCGACAGGCTGGAAAGAAAAACTGTTTTTT
D: .; size: once; V: TRBV11-2; J: TRBJ2-7; CDR3: CASTLTTGTGPYEQYF; DNA: TGTGCCAGCACTTTGACAACCGGGACGGGACCCTACGAGCAGTACTTC
D: .; size: .; V: TRBV9; J: TRBJ2-7; CDR3: CASSPSGTGYEQYF; DNA: TGTGCCAGCAGCCCTTCTGGGACGGGCTACGAGCAGTACTTC
D: TRBD2; size: .; V: TRBV30; J: TRBJ2-1; CDR3: CAWSKGLANFGRDEQFF; DNA: TGTGCCTGGAGTAAGGGACTAGCGAACTTTGGTAGGGATGAGCAGTTCTTC
D: .; size: .; V: TRBV9; J: TRBJ2-7; CDR3: CASSVQGGFTYEQYF; DNA: TGTGCCAGCAGCGTCCAGGGGGGCTTTACCTACGAGCAGTACTTC
D: .; size: .; V: TRBV6-6; J: TRBJ1-4; CDR3: CASSYLGPLEKLFF; DNA: TGTGCCAGCAGTTATTTAGGGCCTTTGGAAAAACTGTTTTTT
D: TRBD2; size: .; V: TRBV28; J: TRBJ2-7; CDR3: CASSSHGRAREQYF; DNA: TGTGCCAGCAGTTCACACGGGAGGGCCCGCGAGCAGTACTTC
D: .; size: .; V: TRBV28; J: TRBJ2-7; CDR3: CASSLVRGGEQYF; DNA: TGTGCCAGCAGTTTGGTCAGGGGTGGGGAGCAGTACTTC
D: .; size: .; V: TRBV28; J: TRBJ1-5; CDR3: CASSWSPRAQHF; DNA: TGTGCCAGCAGTTGGTCACCCAGGGCCCAGCATTTT